This T cell receptor (beta chain) stems from a study of chemoradiotherapy in HPV16-positive cancers. Generated by immunoSEQ multiplex PCR, the TCRdb table keeps only in-frame clones and is missing some. The sample consists of about 5,400 clones, 89% of them appearing once. This sequence originates from a human donor with HPV-associated anogenital cancer. This material consisted of blood, taken from a patient who underwent chemoradiotherapy.

The CDR3 protein is CASSREPGAINSNQPQHF. The CDR3 nucleotides are TGTGCCAGCAGCCGAGAGCCCGGGGCCATTAATAGCAATCAGCCCCAGCATTTT. The chain has TRBV7-9 and TRBJ1-5; D may be TRBD1 (5 bases). The CDR3 is 18 residues long. Germline V gene lookup returns CDR1 SEHNR and CDR2 FQNEAQ (reference sequence). The ends were cut back, 5 bases at V and 0 bases at J, with 20 bases in the middle.